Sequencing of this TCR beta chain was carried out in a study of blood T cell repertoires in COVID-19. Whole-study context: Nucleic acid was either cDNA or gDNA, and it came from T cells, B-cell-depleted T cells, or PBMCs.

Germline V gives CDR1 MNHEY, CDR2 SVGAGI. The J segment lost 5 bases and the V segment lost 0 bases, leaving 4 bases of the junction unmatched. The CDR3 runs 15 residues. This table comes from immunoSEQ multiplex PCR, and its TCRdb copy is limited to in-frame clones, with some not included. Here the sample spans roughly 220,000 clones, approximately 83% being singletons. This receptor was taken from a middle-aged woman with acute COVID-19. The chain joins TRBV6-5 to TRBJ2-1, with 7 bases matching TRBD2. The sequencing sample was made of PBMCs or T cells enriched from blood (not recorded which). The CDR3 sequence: CASSYSSSGDNEQFF. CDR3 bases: TGTGCCAGCAGTTACTCATCTAGCGGCGACAATGAGCAGTTCTTC.